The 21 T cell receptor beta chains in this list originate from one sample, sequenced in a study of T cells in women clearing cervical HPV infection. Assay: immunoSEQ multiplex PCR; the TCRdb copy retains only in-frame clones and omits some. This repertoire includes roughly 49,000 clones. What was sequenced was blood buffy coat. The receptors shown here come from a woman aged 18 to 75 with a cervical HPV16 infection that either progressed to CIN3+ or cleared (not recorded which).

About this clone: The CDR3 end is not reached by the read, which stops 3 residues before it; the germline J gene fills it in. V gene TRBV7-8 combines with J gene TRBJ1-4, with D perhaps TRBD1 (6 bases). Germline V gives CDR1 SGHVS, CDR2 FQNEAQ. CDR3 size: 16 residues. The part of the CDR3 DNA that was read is TGTGCCAGCAGCTTAGTGGGGAGGGGGTGGGGCTCACCA. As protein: CASSLVGRGWGSP. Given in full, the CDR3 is CASSLVGRGWGSPLFF.

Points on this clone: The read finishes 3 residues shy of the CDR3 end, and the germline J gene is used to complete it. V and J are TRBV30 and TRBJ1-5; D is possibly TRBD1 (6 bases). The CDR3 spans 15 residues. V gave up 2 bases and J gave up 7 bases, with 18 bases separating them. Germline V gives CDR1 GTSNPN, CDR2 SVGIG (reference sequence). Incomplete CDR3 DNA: TGTGCCTGGAGTCCTTCAGGGGCCCTTCGGCAGCCC. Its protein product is CAWSPSGALRQP. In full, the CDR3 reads CAWSPSGALRQPQHF.

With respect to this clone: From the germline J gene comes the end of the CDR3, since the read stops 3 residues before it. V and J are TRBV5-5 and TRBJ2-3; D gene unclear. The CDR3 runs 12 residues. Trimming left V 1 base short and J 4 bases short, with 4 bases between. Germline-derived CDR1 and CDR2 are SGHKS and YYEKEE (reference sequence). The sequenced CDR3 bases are TGTGCCAGCAGCTTGTCCTCAGATACG. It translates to CASSLSSDT. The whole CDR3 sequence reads CASSLSSDTQYF.

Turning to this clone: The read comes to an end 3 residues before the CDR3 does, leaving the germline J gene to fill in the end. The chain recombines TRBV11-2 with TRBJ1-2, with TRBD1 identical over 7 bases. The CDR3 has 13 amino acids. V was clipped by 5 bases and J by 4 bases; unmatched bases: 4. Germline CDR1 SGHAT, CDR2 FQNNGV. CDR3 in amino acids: CASSPDRSYGYTF. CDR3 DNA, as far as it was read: TGTGCCAGCAGCCCGGACAGGAGCTATGGC.

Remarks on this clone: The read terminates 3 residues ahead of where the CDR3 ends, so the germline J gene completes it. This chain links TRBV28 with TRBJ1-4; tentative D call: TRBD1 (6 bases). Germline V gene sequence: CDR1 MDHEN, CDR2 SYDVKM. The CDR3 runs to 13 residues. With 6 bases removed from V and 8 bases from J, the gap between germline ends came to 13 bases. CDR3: CASRGAAREKLFF. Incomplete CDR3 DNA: TGTGCCAGCAGGGGGGCAGCGAGGGAAAAA.

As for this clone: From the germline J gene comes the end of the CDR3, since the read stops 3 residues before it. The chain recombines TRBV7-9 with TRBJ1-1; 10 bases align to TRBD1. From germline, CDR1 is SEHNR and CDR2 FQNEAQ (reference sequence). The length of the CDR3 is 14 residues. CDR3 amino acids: CASSSGQGGPEAFF. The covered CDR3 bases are TGTGCCAGCAGCTCCGGACAGGGGGGCCCAGAA. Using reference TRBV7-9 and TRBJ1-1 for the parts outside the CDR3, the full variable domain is DTGVSQNPRHKITKRGQNVTFRCDPISEHNRLYWYRQTLGQGPEFLTYFQNEAQLEKSRLLSDRFSAERPKGSFSTLEIQRTEQGDSAMYLCASSSGQGGPEAFFGQGTRLTVV.

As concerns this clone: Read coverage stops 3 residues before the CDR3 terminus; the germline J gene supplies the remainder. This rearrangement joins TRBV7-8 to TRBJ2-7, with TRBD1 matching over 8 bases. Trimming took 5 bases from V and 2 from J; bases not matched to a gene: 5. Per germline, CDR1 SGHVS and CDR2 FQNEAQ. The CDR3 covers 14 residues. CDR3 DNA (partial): TGTGCCAGCAGCCCCGACAGGGGTCCCTACGAG. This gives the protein CASSPDRGPYE. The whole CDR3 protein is CASSPDRGPYEQYF. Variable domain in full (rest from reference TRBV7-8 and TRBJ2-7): GAGVSQSPRYKVAKRGQDVALRCDPISGHVSLFWYQQALGQGPEFLTYFQNEAQLDKSGLPSDRFFAERPEGSVSTLKIQRTQQEDSAVYLCASSPDRGPYEQYFGPGTRLTVT.

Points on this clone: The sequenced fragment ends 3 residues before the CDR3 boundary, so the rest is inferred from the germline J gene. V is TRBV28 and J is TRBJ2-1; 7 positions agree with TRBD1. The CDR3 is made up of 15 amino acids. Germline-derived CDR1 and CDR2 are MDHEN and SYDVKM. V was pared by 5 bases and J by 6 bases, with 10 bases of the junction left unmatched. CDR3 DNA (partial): TGTGCCAGCAGTCCTTGGACAGGTACAGTCAATGAG. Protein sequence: CASSPWTGTVNE. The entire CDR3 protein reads CASSPWTGTVNEQFF. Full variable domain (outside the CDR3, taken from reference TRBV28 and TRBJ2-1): DVKVTQSSRYLVKRTGEKVFLECVQDMDHENMFWYRQDPGLGLRLIYFSYDVKMKEKGDIPEGYSVSREKKERFSLILESASTNQTSMYLCASSPWTGTVNEQFFGPGTRLTVL.

The sequenced part of the CDR3 DNA is TGTGCCAGTAGGACCGTGACAGGGGCGAATTCACCG. Amino acid sequence: CASRTVTGANSP. The CDR3 in its entirety is CASRTVTGANSPLFF. J is TRBJ2-2 and V is TRBV19; the match to TRBD1 covers 8 bases. The read finishes 3 residues shy of the CDR3 end, and the germline J gene is used to complete it. Germline loops: CDR1 LNHDA, CDR2 SQIVND (reference sequence). This CDR3 has 15 residues. Together with reference TRBV19 and TRBJ2-2, the CDR3 gives the full variable domain: DGGITQSPKYLFRKEGQNVTLSCEQNLNHDAMYWYRQDPGQGLRLIYYSQIVNDFQKGDIAEGYSVSREKKESFPLTVTSAQKNPTAFYLCASRTVTGANSPLFFGEGSRLTVL.

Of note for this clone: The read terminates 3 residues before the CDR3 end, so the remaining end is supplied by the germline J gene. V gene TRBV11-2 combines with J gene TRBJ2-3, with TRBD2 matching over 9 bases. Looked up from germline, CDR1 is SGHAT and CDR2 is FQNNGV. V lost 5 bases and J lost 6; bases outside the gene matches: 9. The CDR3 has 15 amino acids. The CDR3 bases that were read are TGTGCCAGCAGCCCAGGCGGGGGGGTTGCGGATACG. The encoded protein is CASSPGGGVADT. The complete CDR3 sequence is CASSPGGGVADTQYF.

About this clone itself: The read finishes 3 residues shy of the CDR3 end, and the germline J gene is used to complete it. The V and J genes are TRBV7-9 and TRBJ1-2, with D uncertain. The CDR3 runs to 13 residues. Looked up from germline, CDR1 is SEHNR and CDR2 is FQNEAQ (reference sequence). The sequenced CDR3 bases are TGTGCCAGCAGCAGTAGCGGGGTAGACGAC. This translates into CASSSSGVDD. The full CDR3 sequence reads CASSSSGVDDYTF. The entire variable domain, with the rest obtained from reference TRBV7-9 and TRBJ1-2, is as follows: DTGVSQNPRHKITKRGQNVTFRCDPISEHNRLYWYRQTLGQGPEFLTYFQNEAQLEKSRLLSDRFSAERPKGSFSTLEIQRTEQGDSAMYLCASSSSGVDDYTFGSGTRLTVV.

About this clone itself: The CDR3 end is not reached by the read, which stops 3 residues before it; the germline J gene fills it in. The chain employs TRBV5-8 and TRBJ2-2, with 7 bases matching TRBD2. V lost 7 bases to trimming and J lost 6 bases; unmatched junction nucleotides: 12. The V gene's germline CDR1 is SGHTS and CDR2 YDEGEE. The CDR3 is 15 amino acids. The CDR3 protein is CASAQTAGRAGELFF. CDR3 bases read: TGTGCCAGCGCGCAAACAGCGGGGAGGGCCGGGGAG.

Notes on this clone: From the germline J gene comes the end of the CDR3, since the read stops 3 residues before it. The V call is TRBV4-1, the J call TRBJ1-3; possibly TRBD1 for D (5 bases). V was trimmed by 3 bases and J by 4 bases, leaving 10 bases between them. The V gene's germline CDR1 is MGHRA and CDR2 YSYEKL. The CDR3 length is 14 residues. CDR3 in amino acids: CASSQQTVGNTIYF. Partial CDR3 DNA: TGCGCCAGCAGCCAGCAGACAGTCGGAAACACC.

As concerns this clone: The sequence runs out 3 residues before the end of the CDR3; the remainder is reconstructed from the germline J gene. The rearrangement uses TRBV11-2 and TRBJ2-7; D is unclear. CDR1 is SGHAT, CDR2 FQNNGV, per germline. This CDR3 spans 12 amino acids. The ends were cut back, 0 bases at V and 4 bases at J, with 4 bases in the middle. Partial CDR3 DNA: TGTGCCAGCAGCTTAGATGCGTACGAG. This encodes CASSLDAYE. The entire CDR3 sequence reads CASSLDAYEQYF.

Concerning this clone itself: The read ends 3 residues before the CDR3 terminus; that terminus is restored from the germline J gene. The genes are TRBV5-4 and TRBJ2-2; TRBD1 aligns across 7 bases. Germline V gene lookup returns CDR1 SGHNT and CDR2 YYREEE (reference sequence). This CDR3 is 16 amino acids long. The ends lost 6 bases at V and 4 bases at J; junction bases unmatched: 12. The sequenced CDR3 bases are TGTGCCAGCACCTTCCGCGGACAGGTTGTCACCGGGGAG. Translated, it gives CASTFRGQVVTGE. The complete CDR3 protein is CASTFRGQVVTGELFF.

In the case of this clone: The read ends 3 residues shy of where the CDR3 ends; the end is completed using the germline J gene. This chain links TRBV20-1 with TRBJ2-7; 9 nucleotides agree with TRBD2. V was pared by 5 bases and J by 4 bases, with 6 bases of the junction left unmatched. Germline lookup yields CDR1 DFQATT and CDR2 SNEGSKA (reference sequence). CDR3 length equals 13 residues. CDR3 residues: CSADPSGTYEQYF. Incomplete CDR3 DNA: TGCAGTGCTGACCCTAGCGGGACTTACGAG.

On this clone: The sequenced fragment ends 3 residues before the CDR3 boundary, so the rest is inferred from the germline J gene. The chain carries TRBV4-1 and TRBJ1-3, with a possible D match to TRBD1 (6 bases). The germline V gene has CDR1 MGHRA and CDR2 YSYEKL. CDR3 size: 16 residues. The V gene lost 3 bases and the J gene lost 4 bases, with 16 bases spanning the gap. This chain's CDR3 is CASSHQQGMEGNTIYF. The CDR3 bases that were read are TGCGCCAGCAGCCACCAACAGGGTATGGAAGGAAACACC.

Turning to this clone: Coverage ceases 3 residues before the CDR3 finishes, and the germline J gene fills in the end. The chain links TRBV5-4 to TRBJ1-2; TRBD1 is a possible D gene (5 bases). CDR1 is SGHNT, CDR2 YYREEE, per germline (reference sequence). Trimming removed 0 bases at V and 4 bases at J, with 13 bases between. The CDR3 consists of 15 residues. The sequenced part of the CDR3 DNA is TGTGCCAGCAGCTTGGGGGGCCGGGAGGTCTATGGC. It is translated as CASSLGGREVYG. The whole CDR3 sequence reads CASSLGGREVYGYTF.

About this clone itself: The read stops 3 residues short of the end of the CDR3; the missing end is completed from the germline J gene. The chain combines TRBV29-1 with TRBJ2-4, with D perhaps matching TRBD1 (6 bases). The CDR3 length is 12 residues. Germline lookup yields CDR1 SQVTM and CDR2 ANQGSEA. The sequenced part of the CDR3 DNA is TGCAGCGTGCACAGGGAGAACTATGGT. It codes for CSVHRENYG. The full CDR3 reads CSVHRENYGQYF.

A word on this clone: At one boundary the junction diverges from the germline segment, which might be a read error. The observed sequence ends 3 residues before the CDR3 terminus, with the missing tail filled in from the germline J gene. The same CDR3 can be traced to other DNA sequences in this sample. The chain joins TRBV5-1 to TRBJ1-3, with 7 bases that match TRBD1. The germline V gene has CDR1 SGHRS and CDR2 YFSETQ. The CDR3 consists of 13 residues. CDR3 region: CASTTGDGNTIYF. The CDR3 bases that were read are TGCGCCAGCACCACAGGGGATGGAAACACG.

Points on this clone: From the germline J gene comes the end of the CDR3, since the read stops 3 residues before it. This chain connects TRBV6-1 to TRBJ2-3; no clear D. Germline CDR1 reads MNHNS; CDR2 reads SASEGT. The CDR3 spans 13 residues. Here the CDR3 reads CASSEGSYRTQYF. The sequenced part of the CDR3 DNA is TGTGCCAGCAGTGAAGGTTCTTATCGGACG.